This T cell receptor beta chain comes out of a study of T-cell memory formation after mild COVID-19. Looking at the study overall: TCR clusters were mostly confined to one donor each. Whole-study results and caveats: Balance between CD4 and CD8 was seen in clones contracting day 15 to 85, and a CD4+ lean was seen in later expanders. Memory sampled before infection contained some responding clones, suggesting cross-reactive memory joined. Mainly in CM and EM were contracting CD4+ clones; CD8+ were in EMRA.

TCRdb passed the 5' RACE reads through MiXCR, listing each CDR3 protein once. The repertoire holds around 340,000 distinct CDR3 sequences, under 25% seen once, with 12% in the top ten. In this sample, this clonotype turned up a few times. No antigen is known for it. The CDR3 extends over 14 amino acids. CDR1 and CDR2 from the germline V gene are KGHSH and LQKENI. V was trimmed by 2 bases and J by 7 bases, leaving 14 bases between them. The sequence was collected from an adult woman who had mild COVID-19 (a few samples of this study predate the infection). Cell type and time point are not known. Sample: PBMCs or a T cell subset sorted from them (not recorded which). The V call is TRBV18, the J call TRBJ2-5; D possibly corresponds to TRBD2 (6 bases). The CDR3 bases are TGTGCCAGCTCACCAGGCGGGGCTGGGGGGACCCAGTACTTC. This codes for CASSPGGAGGTQYF.